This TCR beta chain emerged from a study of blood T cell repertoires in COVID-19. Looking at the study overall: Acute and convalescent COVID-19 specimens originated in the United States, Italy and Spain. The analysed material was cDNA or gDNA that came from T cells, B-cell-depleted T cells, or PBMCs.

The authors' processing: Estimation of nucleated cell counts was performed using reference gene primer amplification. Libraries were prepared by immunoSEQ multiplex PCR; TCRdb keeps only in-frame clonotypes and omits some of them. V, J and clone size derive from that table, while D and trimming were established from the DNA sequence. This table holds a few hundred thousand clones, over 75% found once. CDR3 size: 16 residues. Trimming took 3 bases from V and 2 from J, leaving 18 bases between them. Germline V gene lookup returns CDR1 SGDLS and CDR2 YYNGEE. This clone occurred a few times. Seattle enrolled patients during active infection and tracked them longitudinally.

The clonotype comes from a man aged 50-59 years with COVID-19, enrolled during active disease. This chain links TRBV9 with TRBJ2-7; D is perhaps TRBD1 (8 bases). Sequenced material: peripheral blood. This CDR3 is CASSGGSGTGPYEQYF. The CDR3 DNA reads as TGTGCCAGCAGCGGGGGAAGCGGGACAGGTCCCTACGAGCAGTACTTC.